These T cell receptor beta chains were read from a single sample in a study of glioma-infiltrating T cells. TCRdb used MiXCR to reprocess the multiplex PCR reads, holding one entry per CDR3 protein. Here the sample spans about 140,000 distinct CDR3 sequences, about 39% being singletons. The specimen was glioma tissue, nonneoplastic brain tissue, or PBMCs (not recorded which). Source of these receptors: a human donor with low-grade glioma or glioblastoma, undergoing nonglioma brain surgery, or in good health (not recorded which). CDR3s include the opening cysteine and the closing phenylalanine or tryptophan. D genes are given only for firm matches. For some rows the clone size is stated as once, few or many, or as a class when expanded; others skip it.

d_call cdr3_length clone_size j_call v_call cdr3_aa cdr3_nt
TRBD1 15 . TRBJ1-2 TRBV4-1 CASSQGQGQGYGYTF TGCGCCAGCAGCCAGGGACAGGGGCAAGGCTATGGCTACACCTTC
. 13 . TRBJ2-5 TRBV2 CASSVHEKETQYF TGTGCCAGCAGTGTACACGAAAAAGAGACCCAGTACTTC
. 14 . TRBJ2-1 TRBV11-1 CASSAPESSNEQFF TGTGCCAGCAGCGCCCCCGAGAGTAGTAATGAGCAGTTCTTC
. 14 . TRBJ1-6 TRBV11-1 CASSFGGEGSPLHF TGTGCCAGCAGCTTCGGCGGAGAGGGTTCACCCCTCCACTTT
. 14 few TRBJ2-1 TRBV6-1 CASTRGRPYNEQFF TGTGCCAGCACCAGAGGCCGCCCGTACAATGAGCAGTTCTTC
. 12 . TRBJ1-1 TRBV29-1 CSVSRLNTEAFF TGCAGCGTAAGTCGTTTGAACACTGAAGCTTTCTTT
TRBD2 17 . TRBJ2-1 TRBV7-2 CASSLEVASGGYNKQFF TGTGCCAGCAGCTTAGAAGTCGCTAGCGGGGGATACAATAAGCAGTTCTTC
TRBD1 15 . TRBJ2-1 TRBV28 CASSFHGQGYNEQFF TGTGCCAGCAGTTTCCACGGACAGGGCTACAATGAGCAGTTCTTC
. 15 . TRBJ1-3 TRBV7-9 CASSLPGRPGNTIYF TGTGCCAGCAGCTTACCGGGGAGGCCTGGAAACACCATATATTTT
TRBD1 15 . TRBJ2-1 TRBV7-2 CASSRDRELYNEQFF TGTGCCAGCAGCCGGGACAGGGAGTTATACAATGAGCAGTTCTTC
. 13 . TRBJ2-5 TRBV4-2 CASSQGQQETQYF TGTGCCAGCAGCCAAGGACAGCAAGAGACACAGTACTTC
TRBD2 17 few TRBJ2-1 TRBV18 CASSRISGGADYNEQFF TGTGCCAGCTCACGAATTAGCGGGGGGGCCGACTACAATGAGCAGTTCTTC
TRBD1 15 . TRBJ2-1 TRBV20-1 CSAFRDRVLVNEQFF TGCAGTGCATTCCGGGACAGGGTCTTGGTCAATGAGCAGTTCTTC
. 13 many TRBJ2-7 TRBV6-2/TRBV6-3 CASSYSRTYEQYF TGTGCCAGCAGTTACTCGAGGACCTACGAGCAGTACTTC
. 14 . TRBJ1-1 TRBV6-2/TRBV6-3 CASSLTVENTEAFF TGTGCCAGCAGTTTGACAGTGGAGAACACTGAAGCTTTCTTT
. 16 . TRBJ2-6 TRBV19 CASSFPGRSGANVLTF TGTGCCAGTAGTTTCCCAGGACGGTCTGGGGCCAACGTCCTGACTTTC
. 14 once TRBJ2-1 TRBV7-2 CASSLTRVDNEQFF TGTGCCAGCAGCTTAACTAGAGTGGACAATGAGCAGTTCTTC
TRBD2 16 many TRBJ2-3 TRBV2 CASSEARGSQMDTQYF TGTGCCAGCAGTGAAGCGCGCGGGAGTCAGATGGATACGCAGTATTTT
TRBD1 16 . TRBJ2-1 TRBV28 CASSLTGQGSYNEQFF TGTGCCAGCAGTTTAACGGGACAGGGCTCCTACAATGAGCAGTTCTTC
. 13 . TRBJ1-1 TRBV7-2 CASSFNRDTEAFF TGTGCCAGCAGCTTCAACAGGGACACTGAAGCTTTCTTT
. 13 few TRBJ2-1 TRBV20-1 CSARNDNYNEQFF TGCAGTGCTAGAAATGACAACTACAATGAGCAGTTCTTC
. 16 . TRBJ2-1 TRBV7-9 CASSLWGESSYNEQFF TGTGCCAGCAGCTTATGGGGGGAAAGCTCCTACAATGAGCAGTTCTTC
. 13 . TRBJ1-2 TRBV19 CASSMGGDYGYTF TGTGCCAGTAGTATGGGCGGGGACTATGGCTACACCTTC
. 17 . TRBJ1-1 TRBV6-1 CASRRRRTRRLNTEAFF TGTGCCAGCAGACGACGAAGGACAAGGAGGCTGAACACTGAAGCTTTCTTT
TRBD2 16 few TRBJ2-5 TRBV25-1 CASSELAGANQETQYF TGTGCCAGCAGTGAATTGGCGGGAGCTAACCAAGAGACCCAGTACTTC
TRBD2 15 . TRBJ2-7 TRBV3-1 CASSQTSGSRYEQYF TGTGCCAGCAGCCAGACTAGCGGGAGTAGGTACGAGCAGTACTTC
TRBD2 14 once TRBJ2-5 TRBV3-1 CASRAAGGLETQYF TGTGCCAGCAGGGCGGCGGGAGGGCTGGAGACCCAGTACTTC
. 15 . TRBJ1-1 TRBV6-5 CASSYGMASSTEAFF TGTGCCAGCAGTTACGGTATGGCGAGTAGCACTGAAGCTTTCTTT
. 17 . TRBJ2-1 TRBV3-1 CASSQDTGGHLYNEQFF TGTGCCAGCAGCCAAGACACGGGCGGACACCTATACAATGAGCAGTTCTTC
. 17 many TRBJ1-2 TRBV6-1 CASSESNAGVARYGYTF TGTGCCAGCAGTGAAAGCAATGCAGGGGTTGCACGGTATGGCTACACCTTC
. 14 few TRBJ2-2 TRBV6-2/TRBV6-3 CASSYGGTTGELFF TGTGCCAGCAGTTACGGGGGCACCACCGGGGAGCTGTTTTTT
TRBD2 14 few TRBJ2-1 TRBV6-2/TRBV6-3 CASSLAGGPSEQFF TGTGCCAGCAGTTTAGCGGGAGGGCCAAGTGAGCAGTTCTTC
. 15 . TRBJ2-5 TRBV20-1 CSAESSSYPPETQYF TGCAGTGCTGAGTCCTCTAGCTACCCGCCCGAGACCCAGTACTTC
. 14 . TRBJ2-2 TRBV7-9 CASTKLRDSGELFF TGTGCCAGCACCAAACTTAGAGATTCCGGTGAGCTGTTTTTT
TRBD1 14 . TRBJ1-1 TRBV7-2 CASSLVVSDRAAFF TGTGCCAGCAGCTTAGTGGTGTCCGACAGGGCAGCTTTCTTT
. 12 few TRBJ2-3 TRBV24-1 CATQGETDTQYF TGTGCCACCCAGGGAGAGACAGATACGCAGTATTTT
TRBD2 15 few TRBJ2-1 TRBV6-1 CASSPSGRGYNEQFF TGTGCCAGCAGTCCTAGCGGGAGGGGATACAATGAGCAGTTCTTC
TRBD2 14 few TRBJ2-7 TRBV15 CATSRDQAGDEQYF TGTGCCACCAGCAGAGATCAGGCGGGAGACGAGCAGTACTTC
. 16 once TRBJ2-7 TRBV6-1 CASSNDRVLRRGEQYF TGTGCCAGCAGCAACGACAGGGTTCTACGTCGGGGGGAGCAGTACTTC
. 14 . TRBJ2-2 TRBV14 CASSRAWAAGELFF TGTGCCAGCAGCCGAGCCTGGGCGGCCGGGGAGCTGTTTTTT
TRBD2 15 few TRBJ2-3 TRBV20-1 CSARDASGGGDTQYF TGCAGTGCTAGAGATGCTAGCGGGGGAGGAGATACGCAGTATTTT
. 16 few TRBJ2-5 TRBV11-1 CASSLASGGRQETQYF TGTGCCAGCAGCTTAGCGTCCGGAGGGCGCCAAGAGACCCAGTACTTC
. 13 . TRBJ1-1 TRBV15 CATSRIRNTEAFF TGTGCCACCAGCAGAATCAGGAACACTGAAGCTTTCTTT